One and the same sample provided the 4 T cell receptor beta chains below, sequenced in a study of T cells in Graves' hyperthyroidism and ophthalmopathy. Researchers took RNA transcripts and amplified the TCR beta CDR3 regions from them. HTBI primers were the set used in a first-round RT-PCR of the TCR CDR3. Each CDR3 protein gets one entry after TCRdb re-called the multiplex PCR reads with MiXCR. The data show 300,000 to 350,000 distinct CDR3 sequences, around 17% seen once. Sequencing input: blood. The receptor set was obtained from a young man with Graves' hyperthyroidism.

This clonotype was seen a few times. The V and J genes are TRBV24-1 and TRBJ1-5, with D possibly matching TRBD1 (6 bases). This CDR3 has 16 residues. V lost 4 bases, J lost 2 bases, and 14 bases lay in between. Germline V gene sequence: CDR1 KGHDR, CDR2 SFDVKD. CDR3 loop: CATSDRDRPGNQPQHF. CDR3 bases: TGTGCCACCAGTGACCGCGACAGGCCGGGCAATCAGCCCCAGCATTTT.

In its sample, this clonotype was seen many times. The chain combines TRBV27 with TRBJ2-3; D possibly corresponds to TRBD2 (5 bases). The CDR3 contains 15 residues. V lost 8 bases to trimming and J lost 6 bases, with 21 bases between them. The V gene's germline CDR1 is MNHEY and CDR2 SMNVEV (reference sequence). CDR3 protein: CASRQDGIDSDTQYF. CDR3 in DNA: TGTGCCAGCCGACAAGACGGGATAGATTCGGATACGCAGTATTTT.

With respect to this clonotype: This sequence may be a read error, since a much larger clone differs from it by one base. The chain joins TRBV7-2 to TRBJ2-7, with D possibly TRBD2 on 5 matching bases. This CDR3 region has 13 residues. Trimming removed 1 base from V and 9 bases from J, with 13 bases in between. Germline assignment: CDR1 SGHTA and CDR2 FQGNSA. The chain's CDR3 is CASSLDPPGGQYF. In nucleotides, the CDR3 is TGTGCCAGCAGCTTAGACCCCCCAGGAGGGCAGTACTTC.

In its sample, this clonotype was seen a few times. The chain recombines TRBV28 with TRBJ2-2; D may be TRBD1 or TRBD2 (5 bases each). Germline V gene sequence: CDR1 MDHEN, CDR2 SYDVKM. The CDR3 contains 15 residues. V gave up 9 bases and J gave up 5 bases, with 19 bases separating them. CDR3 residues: CASTGADRHTGELFF. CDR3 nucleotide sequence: TGTGCCAGTACCGGGGCAGATCGACATACCGGGGAGCTGTTTTTT.